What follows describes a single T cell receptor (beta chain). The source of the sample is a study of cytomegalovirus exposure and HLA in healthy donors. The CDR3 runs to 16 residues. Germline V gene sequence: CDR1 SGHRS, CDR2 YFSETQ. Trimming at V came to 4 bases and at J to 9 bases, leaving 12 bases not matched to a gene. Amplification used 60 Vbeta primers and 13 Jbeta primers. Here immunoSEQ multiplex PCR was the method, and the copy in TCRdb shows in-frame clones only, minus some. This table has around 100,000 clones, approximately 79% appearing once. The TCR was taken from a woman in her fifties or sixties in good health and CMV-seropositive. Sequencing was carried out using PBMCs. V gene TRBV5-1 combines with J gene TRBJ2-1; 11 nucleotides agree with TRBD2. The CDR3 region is CASSPPGLAASSEQFF. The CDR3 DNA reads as TGCGCCAGCAGCCCACCGGGACTAGCGGCCTCTAGTGAGCAGTTCTTC.